A single sample is the source of the 14 T cell receptor beta chains below, sequenced in a study of cytomegalovirus exposure and HLA in healthy donors. The method was immunoSEQ multiplex PCR; TCRdb's version includes in-frame clones alone and lacks a portion of them. Counted here are about 110,000 clones, roughly 90% occurring once; the ten biggest clones make up roughly 1.4%. The source material was PBMCs. These receptors originate from a woman in her twenties or thirties in good health and CMV-seropositive.

The gene calls are TRBV7-2 and TRBJ2-7; TRBD2 matches 10 bases. The CDR3 extends over 15 amino acids. The J segment lost 4 bases and the V segment lost 1 base, leaving 4 bases of the junction unmatched. In germline, CDR1 is SGHTA, CDR2 FQGNSA. DNA of the CDR3: TGTGCCAGCAGCTTAGGGGTGACTAGCGGGTACGAGCAGTACTTC. It yields the protein CASSLGVTSGYEQYF.

The chain couples TRBV28 to TRBJ2-5, with D unclear. Germline values: CDR1 MDHEN, CDR2 SYDVKM. The CDR3 has 13 amino acids. Trimming took 6 bases from V and 6 from J, leaving 14 bases between them. CDR3 in DNA: TGTGCCAGCAGGGAAGAGGCCGGTAAGACCCAGTACTTC. As protein: CASREEAGKTQYF.

CDR3 coding DNA: TGTGCCAGCAGCCCTGGGACAGGGAAACTGTTTTTT. Protein: CASSPGTGKLFF. This sequence joins TRBV7-8 and TRBJ1-4; TRBD1 matches 9 bases. The trim removed 5 bases at V and 11 bases at J, leaving 3 bases unmatched. The CDR3 is 12 amino acids. CDR1 is SGHVS, CDR2 FQNEAQ, per germline. Supplemented by reference TRBV7-8 and TRBJ1-4, the full variable domain reads GAGVSQSPRYKVAKRGQDVALRCDPISGHVSLFWYQQALGQGPEFLTYFQNEAQLDKSGLPSDRFFAERPEGSVSTLKIQRTQQEDSAVYLCASSPGTGKLFFGSGTQLSVL.

The V and J genes are TRBV5-4 and TRBJ2-3; the match to TRBD2 covers 9 bases. This CDR3 has 15 amino acids. V trimming: 5 bases; J trimming: 6 bases; junction bases outside the gene matches: 10. Germline-derived CDR1 and CDR2 are SGHNT and YYREEE (reference sequence). CDR3 DNA: TGTGCCAGCAGTACTAGCGGGCCCGCCCGGGATACGCAGTATTTT. Protein product: CASSTSGPARDTQYF. The variable domain in full, completed from reference TRBV5-4 and TRBJ2-3, reads ETGVTQSPTHLIKTRGQQVTLRCSSQSGHNTVSWYQQALGQGPQFIFQYYREEENGRGNFPPRFSGLQFPNYSSELNVNALELDDSALYLCASSTSGPARDTQYFGPGTRLTVL.

CDR3 protein: CASSRGRGRNYGYTF. CDR3 DNA: TGTGCCAGCAGCAGGGGTCGAGGCAGGAACTATGGCTACACCTTC. The chain uses TRBV7-9 and TRBJ1-2; tentative D call: TRBD1 (5 bases). Germline loops: CDR1 SEHNR, CDR2 FQNEAQ (reference sequence). V was cut by 5 bases and J by 2 bases, with 15 bases left in between. The CDR3 consists of 15 residues.

The V and J genes are TRBV18 and TRBJ2-1; 8 bases are shared with TRBD2. J gave up 2 bases and V 3 bases, and 0 bases lay outside the gene matches. The CDR3 spans 14 residues. Germline V gene data show CDR1 as KGHSH and CDR2 as LQKENI. This chain's CDR3 is CASSPGLAYNEQFF. In DNA form, the CDR3 reads TGTGCCAGCTCACCGGGACTAGCCTACAATGAGCAGTTCTTC.

The gene calls are TRBV27 and TRBJ2-3; 12 nucleotides align to TRBD2. The CDR3 sequence is 16 residues long. Per the germline V gene, CDR1 is MNHEY and CDR2 is SMNVEV (reference sequence). V trimming: 6 bases; J trimming: 5 bases; junction bases outside the gene matches: 9. CDR3 amino acids: CASRKTSGRAGDTQYF. The CDR3 DNA is TGTGCCAGCAGAAAGACTAGCGGGAGAGCGGGAGATACGCAGTATTTT.

In its sample, this clone was seen once. The chain is built from TRBV6-6 and TRBJ1-3; D is undetermined. The CDR3 length is 16 residues. Germline V gene sequence: CDR1 MNHNY, CDR2 SVGAGI (reference sequence). Trimming shortened V by 5 bases and J by 0 bases, and 14 bases separated the two germline ends. The CDR3 region is CASSRGLGSSGNTIYF. In nucleotides, the CDR3 is TGTGCCAGCAGTCGTGGACTGGGGAGCTCTGGAAACACCATATATTTT.

The chain is built from TRBV11-2 and TRBJ2-1; 8 bases fit TRBD2. This CDR3 has 18 residues. The V gene's germline CDR1 is SGHAT and CDR2 FQNNGV. The junction had 13 bases not matched to a gene; V was cut back by 5 bases and J by 1 base. The CDR3 protein is CASSPQGGGPWSYNEQFF. The DNA for the CDR3 is TGTGCCAGCAGCCCCCAGGGCGGGGGGCCTTGGTCCTACAATGAGCAGTTCTTC.

V is TRBV14 and J is TRBJ2-1; the D gene is possibly TRBD2 (6 bases). V gave up 1 base and J gave up 5 bases, with 15 bases separating them. This CDR3 is built from 16 residues. CDR1 is SGHDN and CDR2 is FVKESK in the germline V gene. The CDR3 sequence: CASSQGAGRIHNEQFF. CDR3 bases: TGTGCCAGCAGCCAAGGAGCAGGGAGGATCCACAATGAGCAGTTCTTC.

This clone was recorded once. The chain has TRBV25-1 and TRBJ1-1, with TRBD1 identical over 10 bases. The CDR3 runs 15 residues. J was trimmed by 8 bases and V by 3 bases; bases with no gene match: 9. Germline CDR1 and CDR2: MGHDK and SYGVNS. CDR3 in DNA: TGTGCCAGCAGTGATCCCACCGGGACAGGGGACGAAGCTTTCTTT. Its protein product is CASSDPTGTGDEAFF.

The rearrangement joins TRBV5-6 to TRBJ2-1, with D possibly matching TRBD2 (6 bases). From germline, CDR1 is SGHDT and CDR2 YYEEEE. The CDR3 runs 15 residues. V lost 6 bases and J 2 bases, leaving 15 bases between the germline ends. The CDR3 coding sequence is TGTGCCAGCACCCGGAGGGCCTTAGCCTACAATGAGCAGTTCTTC. It translates to CASTRRALAYNEQFF.

This clone was picked up one time. V and J are TRBV7-6 and TRBJ2-7, with 14 bases matching TRBD2. The trim removed 4 bases at V and 6 bases at J, leaving 8 bases unmatched. The germline gives CDR1 SGHVS, CDR2 FNYEAQ. The CDR3 runs 16 residues. The CDR3 sequence is CASSSRLAGGPGEQYF. In nucleotides, the CDR3 is TGTGCCAGCAGCTCACGACTAGCGGGAGGGCCGGGCGAGCAGTACTTC. Combining the CDR3 with reference TRBV7-6 and TRBJ2-7 gives the whole variable domain GAGVSQSPRYKVTKRGQDVALRCDPISGHVSLYWYRQALGQGPEFLTYFNYEAQQDKSGLPNDRFSAERPEGSISTLTIQRTEQRDSAMYRCASSSRLAGGPGEQYFGPGTRLTVT.

J is TRBJ2-1 and V is TRBV11-1; weak D call: TRBD1 (5 bases). V lost 0 bases, J lost 7 bases, and 10 bases lay in between. The CDR3 covers 14 residues. The germline gives CDR1 SGHAT, CDR2 FQDESV (reference sequence). The CDR3 DNA is TGTGCCAGCAGCTTAGCTGACAGCCGTAATGAGCAGTTCTTC. Translated: CASSLADSRNEQFF.